The clone carrying this T cell receptor (beta chain) was observed a handful of times. Its antigen is currently unknown. Its ends do not fully match the called genes, so a read error is possible. CDR1 is MNHEY, CDR2 SVGAGI, per germline. The CDR3 is made up of 14 amino acids. Individually, cDNA molecules had unique molecular identifiers attached to them. TCRdb re-called the 5' RACE reads with MiXCR, one entry per CDR3 protein. The sample holds about 64,000 distinct CDR3 sequences, roughly 18% seen once. This record belongs to a study of early T cells in non-severe SARS-CoV-2 infection. Looking at the study overall: The study sequenced bulk RNA from unsorted whole blood, with chains unpaired. Findings and caveats of the study: Missing private and CD4 specificities, VDJdb matching favored anti-spike CD8 responses.

This receptor was taken from an adult who was a healthcare worker with PCR-confirmed SARS-CoV-2 infection or an uninfected control (not recorded which). Sample: whole blood, taken at baseline. The rearrangement joins TRBV6-5 to TRBJ1-6; D gene unclear. The CDR3 is CASSYQRSGSPLHF. CDR3 sequence (DNA): TGTGCCAGCAGTTATCAACGGTCTGGCTCACCCCTCCATTTT.